This entry describes one T cell receptor (beta chain). Germline CDR1 and CDR2: SGHTA and FQGTGA. V shed 5 bases, J shed 9 bases, and the junction held 7 bases outside the gene matches. This CDR3 has 13 residues. These data originate in a study of shared clonotypes between healthy human individuals. Donors had no recently reported acute infections or vaccinations and were HIV-negative. The repertoire was sequenced with immunoSEQ multiplex PCR; TCRdb's copy has only in-frame clones and lacks some. The sample consists of around 1.1 million clones, approximately 80% of them appearing once. The sample comprised memory CD4+ T cells from PBMCs. Documented subset: CD45RA-negative fraction. This sequence originates from a man in his late teens or twenties in good health. Some clones in this sample may be carry-over from other donors' samples. This sequence joins TRBV7-3 and TRBJ2-1, with 7 bases fitting TRBD2. CDR3 DNA sequence: TGTGCCAGCAGCCCCGGACTAGTCGGTGAGCAGTTCTTC. It yields the protein CASSPGLVGEQFF. The entire variable domain, with the rest obtained from reference TRBV7-3 and TRBJ2-1, is as follows: GAGVSQTPSNKVTEKGKYVELRCDPISGHTALYWYRQSLGQGPEFLIYFQGTGAADDSGLPNDRFFAVRPEGSVSTLKIQRTERGDSAVYLCASSPGLVGEQFFGPGTRLTVL.